The 27 T cell receptor beta chains below come from one sample, sequenced in a study of T cells after yellow fever vaccination. TCRdb used MiXCR to reprocess the 5' RACE reads, holding one entry per CDR3 protein. The sample lists some 300,000 distinct CDR3 sequences, about 10% occurring once. Sequences were derived from CD4+ T cells sorted from PBMCs, sampled 5 days after the yellow fever booster vaccination. All receptors derive from a man younger than 30 who received the YFV17D yellow fever vaccine.

This chain joins TRBV7-6 and TRBJ2-3; TRBD1 might be the D (6 bases). Germline CDR1 reads SGHVS; CDR2 reads FNYEAQ. V was cut by 4 bases and J by 1 base, with 15 bases left in between. This CDR3 is 16 amino acids long. This chain's CDR3 is CASSSPPGVRTDTQYF. The CDR3, as DNA: TGTGCCAGCAGCTCGCCTCCAGGGGTTCGCACAGATACGCAGTATTTT.

This clonotype was detected ten times or more. This chain links TRBV4-3 with TRBJ1-2, with 8 bases fitting TRBD1. The ends lost 1 base at V and 2 bases at J; junction bases unmatched: 3. Germline V CDR1 and CDR2: LGHNA, YSLEER. The CDR3 consists of 15 residues. The CDR3 DNA sequence: TGCGCCAGCAGCCAAGTCAGGGGGCGAAACTATGGCTACACCTTC. Translating it yields CASSQVRGRNYGYTF.

The CDR3 sequence: CASGKRDRVDGYTF. For the CDR3, the DNA is TGTGCCAGCGGCAAGAGGGACAGGGTCGATGGCTACACCTTC. The V and J genes are TRBV12-3 or TRBV12-4 and TRBJ1-2; TRBD1 matches at 9 bases. The junction had 10 bases not matched to a gene; V was cut back by 8 bases and J by 6 bases. This CDR3 contains 14 residues.

Many counts were recorded for this clonotype. The CDR3 DNA is TGCGCCAGCATCCCGGACAGGGGAGGCGGCTACACCTTC. Translation: CASIPDRGGGYTF. V is TRBV10-2 and J is TRBJ1-2; 9 positions agree with TRBD1. V trimming: 7 bases; J trimming: 8 bases; junction bases outside the gene matches: 8. The germline V gene has CDR1 WSHSY and CDR2 SAAADI. CDR3 length: 13 amino acids.

This clonotype was found a few times. The chain uses TRBV4-2 and TRBJ2-2; D call uncertain. From germline, CDR1 is LGHNA and CDR2 YNFKEQ. V lost 0 bases, J lost 1 base, and 9 bases lay in between. The CDR3 consists of 16 residues. CDR3 amino acids: CASSQETGWNTGELFF. DNA for the CDR3: TGTGCCAGCAGCCAAGAGACCGGTTGGAACACCGGGGAGCTGTTTTTT.

The chain links TRBV5-1 to TRBJ2-7, with 7 bases fitting TRBD1. With 8 bases clipped from V and 0 bases from J, the junction kept 8 bases outside the gene matches. Germline V gene data show CDR1 as SGHRS and CDR2 as YFSETQ. The CDR3 runs to 14 residues. Here the CDR3 reads CASSVGTVSYEQYF. The CDR3 region has the DNA TGCGCCAGTAGCGTAGGGACAGTCTCCTACGAGCAGTACTTC.

This chain connects TRBV29-1 to TRBJ2-4; D gene unclear. Germline CDR1 SQVTM, CDR2 ANQGSEA. This CDR3 is built from 13 residues. Deletions cut 1 base from V and 9 bases from J, with 13 bases between. The CDR3 DNA sequence: TGCAGCGTTGAAGCAATGGGCCGAGGCATTCAGTACTTC. It is translated as CSVEAMGRGIQYF.

This clonotype was picked up a small number of times. V gene TRBV12-3 or TRBV12-4 combines with J gene TRBJ1-1; 8 positions match TRBD1. The CDR3 totals 14 residues. V shed 5 bases, J shed 6 bases, and the junction held 8 bases outside the gene matches. The CDR3 coding sequence is TGTGCCAGCAGTACGGACAGGGCGGGGGCTGAAGCTTTCTTT. It specifies CASSTDRAGAEAFF.

This clonotype was counted only a few times. The chain couples TRBV19 to TRBJ2-7, with D possibly being TRBD2 (6 bases). The CDR3 totals 13 residues. Trimming took 1 base from V and 4 from J, leaving 8 bases between them. CDR1 and CDR2 (germline): LNHDA, SQIVND (reference sequence). The CDR3, as DNA: TGTGCCAGTAGTATAGCGGAGGGATACGAGCAGTACGTC. This sequence encodes CASSIAEGYEQYV.

This clonotype has more than one count but fewer than ten. The J gene is TRBJ1-2, the V gene TRBV6-1; 7 bases map to TRBD1. J was trimmed by 7 bases and V by 8 bases; bases with no gene match: 13. This CDR3 spans 14 amino acids. Germline-derived CDR1 and CDR2 are MNHNS and SASEGT. This CDR3 is CASLLVEGASGYTF. The CDR3 DNA sequence: TGTGCCAGCCTACTGGTGGAGGGGGCTTCTGGCTACACCTTC.

The chain couples TRBV5-1 to TRBJ2-6; D possibly corresponds to TRBD1 (6 bases). Looked up from germline, CDR1 is SGHRS and CDR2 is YFSETQ. V was clipped by 4 bases and J by 0 bases, with 8 bases between them. The CDR3 totals 15 residues. CDR3 coding DNA: TGCGCCAGCAGCACAGGGCGCTCTGGGGCCAACGTCCTGACTTTC. This sequence encodes CASSTGRSGANVLTF.

The genes are TRBV15 and TRBJ2-1; 7 bases are a match to TRBD1. V was pared by 5 bases and J by 3 bases, with 4 bases of the junction left unmatched. The CDR3 sequence is 14 residues long. In germline, CDR1 is LNHNV, CDR2 YYDKDF (reference sequence). CDR3 protein: CATSPGQSYNEQFF. The CDR3 nucleotides read TGTGCCACCAGCCCGGGACAGAGCTACAATGAGCAGTTCTTC.

This clonotype has a handful of counts. Here the CDR3 DNA reads TGTGCCAGCAGCCAAGGACGGCAGGGTCACACTGAAGCTTTCTTT. Protein: CASSQGRQGHTEAFF. V and J are TRBV4-2 and TRBJ1-1, with a weak D call TRBD1 (5 bases). Germline lookup yields CDR1 LGHNA and CDR2 YNFKEQ. V lost 1 base and J lost 3, with 12 bases in between. The CDR3 covers 15 residues.

This clonotype has just a few counts. This chain links TRBV9 with TRBJ2-3, with TRBD2 as a possible D gene (6 bases). Trimming pared 0 bases from V and 0 bases from J, leaving 14 bases between. CDR3 length: 17 residues. CDR1 SGDLS and CDR2 YYNGEE come from the germline V gene. The CDR3 reads CASSVDRDSDSTDTQYF. CDR3 in DNA: TGTGCCAGCAGCGTAGATAGGGACTCCGATAGCACAGATACGCAGTATTTT.

This clonotype has at least ten counts. The rearrangement links TRBV7-3 to TRBJ2-1; possible D gene TRBD1, 6 bases. Germline assignment: CDR1 SGHTA and CDR2 FQGTGA. The CDR3 length is 15 residues. The V gene lost 5 bases and the J gene lost 9 bases, with 20 bases spanning the gap. The CDR3 spells CASSPGDARLSEQFF. In DNA form, the CDR3 reads TGTGCCAGCAGCCCAGGGGACGCCCGTTTGAGTGAGCAGTTCTTC.

This clonotype was observed a few times. This chain links TRBV5-4 with TRBJ2-3; TRBD2 matches 8 bases. The germline V gene has CDR1 SGHNT and CDR2 YYREEE (reference sequence). V lost 0 bases to trimming and J lost 5 bases; unmatched junction nucleotides: 5. The CDR3 sequence is 15 residues long. Here the CDR3 reads CASSLGYGGEDTQYF. CDR3 nucleotides: TGTGCCAGCAGCTTGGGGTACGGGGGGGAAGATACGCAGTATTTT.

This clonotype was observed a few times. The chain combines TRBV5-1 with TRBJ2-2; 7 nucleotides align to TRBD1. After removal of 1 base from V and 6 bases from J, the junction contained 6 bases not matched to a gene. Germline CDR1 is SGHRS and CDR2 is YFSETQ. CDR3 length equals 15 residues. CDR3 sequence: CASSLPDRVPGELFF. The CDR3 DNA reads as TGCGCCAGCAGCTTGCCTGACAGGGTGCCCGGGGAGCTGTTTTTT. Drawing the rest from reference TRBV5-1 and TRBJ2-2, the complete variable domain is KAGVTQTPRYLIKTRGQQVTLSCSPISGHRSVSWYQQTPGQGLQFLFEYFSETQRNKGNFPGRFSGRQFSNSRSEMNVSTLELGDSALYLCASSLPDRVPGELFFGEGSRLTVL.

This clonotype has ten or more counts. The chain uses TRBV5-1 and TRBJ1-1; D ambiguous. Germline CDR1 is SGHRS and CDR2 is YFSETQ. V was cut by 0 bases and J by 3 bases, with 6 bases left in between. The CDR3 sequence is 13 residues long. The CDR3 is CASSLEMDTEAFF. The CDR3 DNA is TGCGCCAGCAGCTTGGAGATGGACACTGAAGCTTTCTTT.

This clonotype was picked up a small number of times. J is TRBJ2-1 and V is TRBV18; tentatively, D is TRBD1 (6 bases). Trimming pared 5 bases from V and 1 base from J, leaving 12 bases between. CDR1 and CDR2 (germline): KGHSH, LQKENI. CDR3 size: 15 residues. The chain's CDR3 is CASSSTGLSYNEQFF. The DNA for the CDR3 is TGTGCCAGCTCATCCACAGGGCTATCCTACAATGAGCAGTTCTTC.

The genes are TRBV11-2 and TRBJ2-3, with 7 positions matching TRBD2. J lost 1 base, V lost 3 bases, and 7 bases had no gene match. Germline V gene data show CDR1 as SGHAT and CDR2 as FQNNGV. The CDR3 loop spans 16 amino acids. In DNA, the CDR3 is TGTGCCAGCAGCTTTCGGGCTAGCGGAGGCACAGATACGCAGTATTTT. Translated: CASSFRASGGTDTQYF.

The chain recombines TRBV19 with TRBJ1-4, with 9 bases aligning to TRBD1. Losses at the gene ends were 7 bases for V and 3 bases for J; bases not matched to a gene: 3. CDR1 is LNHDA, CDR2 SQIVND, per germline (reference sequence). The CDR3 spans 14 residues. The CDR3 loop is CASIRQGANEKLFF. CDR3 nucleotide sequence: TGTGCCAGTATTCGACAGGGGGCTAATGAAAAACTGTTTTTT.

This chain joins TRBV11-2 and TRBJ2-2; D tentatively reads TRBD1 or TRBD2 (6 bases each). The CDR3 totals 16 residues. With 1 base removed from V and 6 bases from J, the gap between germline ends came to 15 bases. Looked up from germline, CDR1 is SGHAT and CDR2 is FQNNGV. The CDR3 here is CASSLGDGGRAGELFF. The CDR3 DNA reads TGTGCCAGCAGCTTAGGCGACGGGGGCAGAGCCGGGGAGCTGTTTTTT.

This clonotype was recorded many times. The CDR3 bases are TGTGCCAGCAGCTCCTTGGCAGCAACCTACGAGCAGTACGTC. Its protein product is CASSSLAATYEQYV. The gene calls are TRBV27 and TRBJ2-7, with unresolved D. The germline V and J ends were trimmed by 6 bases and 2 bases, with 14 bases remaining between them. In germline, CDR1 is MNHEY, CDR2 SMNVEV (reference sequence). The CDR3 has 14 residues.

The chain carries TRBV6-5 and TRBJ1-2; 9 nucleotides align to TRBD1. Germline-derived CDR1 and CDR2 are MNHEY and SVGAGI. This CDR3 comprises 15 residues. Trimming removed 0 bases from V and 5 bases from J; junction bases left unmatched: 4. The CDR3 DNA follows: TGTGCCAGCAGTTACTCAACGACAGGGGGATATGGCTACACCTTC. Translation gives CASSYSTTGGYGYTF.

This clonotype has more than one count but fewer than ten. The genes are TRBV24-1 and TRBJ2-5; TRBD1 matches at 10 bases. Germline V CDR1 and CDR2: KGHDR, SFDVKD. After removal of 3 bases from V and 5 bases from J, the junction contained 5 bases not matched to a gene. CDR3 size: 15 residues. The CDR3 sequence: CATSDTRTGGETQYF. CDR3 sequence (DNA): TGTGCCACCAGTGATACTAGGACAGGGGGGGAGACCCAGTACTTC.

The gene calls are TRBV2 and TRBJ2-3; the match to TRBD2 covers 10 bases. Losses at the gene ends were 9 bases for V and 5 bases for J; bases not matched to a gene: 11. CDR3 length: 15 residues. From germline, CDR1 is SNHLY and CDR2 FYNNEI. CDR3 bases: TGTGCCAGTACCATACTAGCGGGGATGGTAGATACGCAGTATTTT. Amino acid sequence: CASTILAGMVDTQYF.

This clonotype has ten or more counts. This chain uses TRBV9 with TRBJ2-1; possibly TRBD1 for D (5 bases). Between the trimmed V and J ends, which lost 0 bases and 8 bases, there was a span of 15 bases. The CDR3 has 15 amino acids. The germline CDR1 and CDR2 sequences are SGDLS and YYNGEE. The CDR3 protein is CASSVGGTEAYEQFF. CDR3 bases: TGTGCCAGCAGCGTAGGGGGCACCGAGGCGTATGAGCAGTTCTTC.